Following are 5 T cell receptor beta chains from one sample sequenced in a study of cytomegalovirus exposure and HLA in healthy donors. The PCR ran on 60 Vbeta and 13 Jbeta primers. The method was immunoSEQ multiplex PCR; TCRdb's version includes in-frame clones alone and lacks a portion of them. The sample has 150,000 or so clones, over 75% seen once; the top ten hold over 2%. Input material: PBMCs. These receptors were taken from a man aged 50 to 59 in good health and CMV-seronegative.

The rearrangement uses TRBV29-1 and TRBJ1-2; D not certain. V was pared by 3 bases and J by 6 bases, with 20 bases between. CDR1 is SQVTM, CDR2 ANQGSEA, per germline. The CDR3 is made up of 15 amino acids. The CDR3: CSVDGSPRGLNGYTF. As DNA, the CDR3 is TGCAGCGTTGACGGTTCCCCCAGAGGTCTTAATGGCTACACCTTC.

The rearrangement joins TRBV5-1 to TRBJ1-1, with D possibly being TRBD1 (5 bases). The CDR3 sequence is 15 residues long. Deletions cut 1 base from V and 3 bases from J, with 13 bases between. CDR1 and CDR2 from the germline V gene are SGHRS and YFSETQ. In nucleotides, the CDR3 is TGCGCCAGCAGCTTGAGGGACTCCCCGGACACTGAAGCTTTCTTT. This gives the protein CASSLRDSPDTEAFF.

The chain joins TRBV27 to TRBJ2-5, with TRBD2 matching 7 bases. V shed 4 bases and J 2 bases; nucleotides not matched to a gene: 13. This CDR3 comprises 17 residues. CDR1 MNHEY and CDR2 SMNVEV come from the germline V gene (reference sequence). In nucleotides, the CDR3 is TGTGCCAGCAGTTCCCCGGGGAGCGGGGAAAGACAAGAGACCCAGTACTTC. This gives the protein CASSSPGSGERQETQYF.

The chain links TRBV5-4 to TRBJ2-2; D gene ambiguous. The germline CDR1 and CDR2 sequences are SGHNT and YYREEE (reference sequence). The V end lost 4 bases, the J end lost 1 base, and 2 bases lay between the germline ends. The CDR3 is 12 amino acids. DNA of the CDR3: TGTGCCAGCAGCCTGAACACCGGGGAGCTGTTTTTT. Amino acids: CASSLNTGELFF.

V and J are TRBV12-5 and TRBJ2-5; 7 bases are shared with TRBD1. The CDR3 is made up of 14 amino acids. In germline, CDR1 is LGHNT, CDR2 FRNRAP. J gave up 3 bases and V 1 base, and 2 bases lay outside the gene matches. CDR3 coding DNA: TGTGCTAGTGGTTTGGGGGGGACAGAAGAGACCCAGTACTTC. It is translated as CASGLGGTEETQYF.